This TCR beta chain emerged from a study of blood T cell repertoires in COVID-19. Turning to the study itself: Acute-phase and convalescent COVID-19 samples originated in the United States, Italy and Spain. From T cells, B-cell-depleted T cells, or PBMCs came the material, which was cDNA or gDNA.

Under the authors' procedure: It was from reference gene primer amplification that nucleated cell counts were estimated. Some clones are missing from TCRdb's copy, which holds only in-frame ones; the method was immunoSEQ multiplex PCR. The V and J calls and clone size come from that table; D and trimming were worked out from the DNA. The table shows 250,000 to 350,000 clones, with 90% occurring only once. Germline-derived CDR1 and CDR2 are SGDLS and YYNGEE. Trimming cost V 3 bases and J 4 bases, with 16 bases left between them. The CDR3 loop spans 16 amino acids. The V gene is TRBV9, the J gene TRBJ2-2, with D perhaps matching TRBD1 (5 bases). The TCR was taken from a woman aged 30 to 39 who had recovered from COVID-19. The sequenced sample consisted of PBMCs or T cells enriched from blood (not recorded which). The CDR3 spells CASSAPTGAGTGELFF. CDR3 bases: TGTGCCAGCAGCGCACCAACAGGTGCTGGCACCGGGGAGCTGTTTTTT.